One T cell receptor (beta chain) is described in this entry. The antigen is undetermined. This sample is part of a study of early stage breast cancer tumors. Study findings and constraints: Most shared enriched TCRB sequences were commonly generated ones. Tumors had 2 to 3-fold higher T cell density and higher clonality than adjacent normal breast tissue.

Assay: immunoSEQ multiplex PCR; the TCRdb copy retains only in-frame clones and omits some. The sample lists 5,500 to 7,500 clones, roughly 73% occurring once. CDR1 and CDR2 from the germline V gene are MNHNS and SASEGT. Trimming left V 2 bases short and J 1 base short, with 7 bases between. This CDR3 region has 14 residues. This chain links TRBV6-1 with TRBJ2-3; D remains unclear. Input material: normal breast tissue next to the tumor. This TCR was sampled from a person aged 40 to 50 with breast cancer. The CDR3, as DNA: TGTGCCAGCAGTGAACGAGGAGGCACAGATACGCAGTATTTT. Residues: CASSERGGTDTQYF.